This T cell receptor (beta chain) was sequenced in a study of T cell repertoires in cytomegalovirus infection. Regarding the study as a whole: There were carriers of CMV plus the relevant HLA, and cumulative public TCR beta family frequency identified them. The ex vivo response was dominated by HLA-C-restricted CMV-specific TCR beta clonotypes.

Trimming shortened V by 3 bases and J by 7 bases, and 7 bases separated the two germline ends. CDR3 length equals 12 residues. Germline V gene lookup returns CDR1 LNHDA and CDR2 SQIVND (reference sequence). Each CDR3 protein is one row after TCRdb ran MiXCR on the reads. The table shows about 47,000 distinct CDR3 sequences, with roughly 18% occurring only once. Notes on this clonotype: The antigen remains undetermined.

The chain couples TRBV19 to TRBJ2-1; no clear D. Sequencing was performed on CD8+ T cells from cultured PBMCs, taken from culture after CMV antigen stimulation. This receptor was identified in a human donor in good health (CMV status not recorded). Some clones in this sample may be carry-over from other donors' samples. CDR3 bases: TGTGCCAGTAGTATTAAGTTTAATGAGCAGTTCTTC. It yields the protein CASSIKFNEQFF.